A selection of T cell receptor beta chains follows, all from one sample in a study of control samples from healthy donors and cancer patients. Generated by immunoSEQ multiplex PCR, the TCRdb table keeps only in-frame clones and is missing some. This sample yields 90,000 to 100,000 clones, of which 88% are seen a single time; approximately 15% belongs to the top ten. Sequencing used blood. Source of these receptors: a woman in her 70s in good health. Each CDR3 is given without its conserved first and last residue.

j_gene | v_gene | CDR3aa
TRBJ1-1 | TRBV2 | ASSGQGKKTEAF
TRBJ1-2 | TRBV7-7 | ASRPPGQHRCYT
TRBJ2-5 | TRBV10-3 | AISESEGSETQY
TRBJ2-1 | TRBV15 | ATSIQREGNEQF
TRBJ1-2 | TRBV12-5 | ASGRDGGSYT
TRBJ1-4 | TRBV15 | ATSRVAREKLF
TRBJ1-2 | TRBV10-3 | AISSLRTESGYT
TRBJ1-1 | TRBV11-2 | ASSLVQGVNTEAF
TRBJ2-7 | TRBV7-9 | ASSLGQLYEQY
TRBJ2-2 | TRBV5-6 | ASSSAGVDGELF
TRBJ2-1 | TRBV27 | ASSRDRASYNEQF
TRBJ1-4 | TRBV5-6 | ASSFTGTSNWEKLF
TRBJ2-1 | TRBV5-1 | ASSSPRGADEQF
TRBJ1-4 | TRBV5-1 | ASSSVGEWEKLF
TRBJ1-1 | TRBV5-1 | ASSLMPRDTNTEAF
TRBJ1-2 | TRBV5-5 | ASSTVSNYGYT
TRBJ2-3 | TRBV5-1 | ASSLVLARTDTQY
TRBJ1-6 | TRBV5-5 | ASSSTGGYNSPLH
TRBJ2-5 | TRBV5-1 | ASSLGAGEETQY
TRBJ2-7 | TRBV10-1 | ASGGGTYEQY
TRBJ2-5 | TRBV6-1 | ASSEAVSGQETQY
TRBJ2-5 | TRBV29-1 | SVPDLPGTSEETQY
TRBJ1-2 | TRBV27 | ASSSRSRVNYGYT
TRBJ2-3 | TRBV9 | ASSTETSGTDTQY
TRBJ2-7 | TRBV6-1 | ASSEAGLGFYEQY
TRBJ1-2 | TRBV14 | ASSQDRGSYGYT
TRBJ2-1 | TRBV15 | ATTESRSYNEQF
TRBJ2-2 | TRBV6-6 | ASRVGTGQGTGELF
TRBJ1-2 | TRBV19 | ASWSRELSNYGYT
TRBJ1-1 | TRBV5-4 | ASSSGQGDTEAF
TRBJ2-7 | TRBV5-1 | ASSSAPIYEQY
TRBJ1-1 | TRBV21-1 | ASSPRDGPNTEAF
TRBJ1-4 | TRBV3-1/TRBV3-2 | ASSQERDRVSVGTTNEKLF
TRBJ2-2 | TRBV23-1 | ASSLTGGGLAPAGELF
TRBJ2-3 | TRBV14 | ASSQVLAGTDTQY
TRBJ1-2 | TRBV20-1 | SAEWGGGYT
TRBJ1-2 | TRBV19 | ASSFGGNYGYT
TRBJ1-5 | TRBV5-1 | ASSLGSADQPQH
TRBJ2-1 | TRBV28 | ASSFRPGQGEDEQF
TRBJ1-1 | TRBV5-4 | ASSLGGMNTEAF
TRBJ2-1 | TRBV3-1/TRBV3-2 | ASSPPRHPEQF
TRBJ1-1 | TRBV7-2 | ASSPDWGTEAF
TRBJ1-1 | TRBV3-1/TRBV3-2 | ASSPHPVNTEAF
TRBJ1-2 | TRBV29-1 | SVEWVAGTDNYGYT
TRBJ1-1 | TRBV24-1 | ATTLTGSTEAF
TRBJ1-1 | TRBV19 | ASSIYMNTEAF
TRBJ2-2 | TRBV24-1 | ATSRSNTGELF
TRBJ2-6 | TRBV10-3 | AISQDRSSGANVLT
TRBJ2-3 | TRBV25-1 | ASSGQSDTQY
TRBJ1-2 | TRBV28 | ASRQNYGYT
TRBJ1-2 | TRBV12-3/TRBV12-4 | ASSSQGRGYT
TRBJ2-3 | TRBV6-2/TRBV6-3 | ASSRLDRLQTDTQY